This T cell receptor beta chain was observed in a study of T cell responses to AZD1222 COVID-19 vaccine. The CDR3 has 14 amino acids. Germline CDR1 reads SQVTM; CDR2 reads ANQGSEA. V shed 4 bases and J shed 2 bases, with 15 bases lying between them. Concerning this clone: Its antigen is as yet unknown.

Produced via immunoSEQ multiplex PCR; TCRdb's table is partial and in-frame only. The top ten clones hold roughly 3.1% of a sample with 170,000 or so clones, 90% of them seen once. Study findings and constraints: Donors in the cohort were predominantly white British and more often female, and clonal diversity was possibly underestimated.

This specimen consisted of peripheral blood, obtained on day 0 of AZD1222 vaccination. This TCR came from an adult in good health. J is TRBJ2-7 and V is TRBV29-1, with D tentatively TRBD1 (5 bases). This CDR3 reads CSVVSGFSAYEQYF. The DNA for the CDR3 is TGCAGCGTTGTATCAGGGTTTTCCGCCTACGAGCAGTACTTC.